These 15 T cell receptor beta chains share one sample of origin, sequenced in a study of blood T cell repertoires in COVID-19. Produced via immunoSEQ multiplex PCR; TCRdb's table is partial and in-frame only. The table shows 310,000 or so clones, with around 89% occurring only once. Sample: PBMCs or T cells enriched from blood (not recorded which). The receptors were gathered from a woman under 30 with acute COVID-19.

This chain links TRBV11-2 with TRBJ2-7, with TRBD1 matching 10 bases. Germline values: CDR1 SGHAT, CDR2 FQNNGV. Trimming took 3 bases from V and 4 from J; bases not matched to a gene: 3. The CDR3 contains 14 residues. Here the CDR3 reads CASSFGTGEYEQYF. As DNA, the CDR3 is TGTGCCAGCAGCTTCGGGACAGGGGAGTACGAGCAGTACTTC.

The genes are TRBV27 and TRBJ2-1; 7 positions agree with TRBD1. V was clipped by 6 bases and J by 5 bases; unmatched bases: 10. Germline V lookup: CDR1 MNHEY, CDR2 SMNVEV (reference sequence). The CDR3 has 15 residues. The CDR3 loop reads CASSSRGRKNNEQFF. The CDR3 DNA sequence: TGTGCCAGCAGCTCAAGGGGGCGCAAGAACAATGAGCAGTTCTTC.

The chain is built from TRBV11-2 and TRBJ2-7; unclear D gene. The germline V gene encodes CDR1 SGHAT and CDR2 FQNNGV. V lost 5 bases, J lost 4 bases, and 9 bases lay in between. This CDR3 has 12 amino acids. The CDR3 sequence is CASSPPGYEQYF. CDR3 coding DNA: TGTGCCAGCAGCCCCCCCGGGTACGAGCAGTACTTC.

J is TRBJ1-6 and V is TRBV6-5; D is unresolved. Germline V gene data show CDR1 as MNHEY and CDR2 as SVGAGI. CDR3 length: 14 residues. The V gene lost 2 bases and the J gene lost 7 bases, with 9 bases spanning the gap. The CDR3 here is CASSYGRRNSPLHF. For the CDR3, the DNA is TGTGCCAGCAGTTACGGGCGAAGAAATTCACCCCTCCACTTT.

The V and J genes are TRBV14 and TRBJ2-6; TRBD1 is a possible D gene (5 bases). V lost 0 bases and J lost 2, with 11 bases in between. Germline values: CDR1 SGHDN, CDR2 FVKESK. The CDR3 has 17 residues. The DNA of the CDR3 is TGTGCCAGCAGCCAAGATATAGGGGTAGCTGGGGCCAACGTCCTGACTTTC. As protein: CASSQDIGVAGANVLTF.

The chain is built from TRBV27 and TRBJ2-7, with a tentative D call TRBD1 (5 bases). Trimming cost V 1 base and J 2 bases, with 15 bases left between them. The CDR3 contains 16 residues. Per germline, CDR1 MNHEY and CDR2 SMNVEV (reference sequence). The chain's CDR3 is CASSLYTGTRAYEQYF. The CDR3 DNA follows: TGTGCCAGCAGTTTATACACAGGAACACGGGCCTACGAGCAGTACTTC.

The chain employs TRBV6-5 and TRBJ2-2; no reliable D call. The CDR3 consists of 13 residues. The germline V gene has CDR1 MNHEY and CDR2 SVGAGI. Trimming left V 4 bases short and J 5 bases short, with 8 bases between. The CDR3 spells CASSSKETGELFF. CDR3 nucleotides: TGTGCCAGCAGTTCTAAAGAAACCGGGGAGCTGTTTTTT.

This clone has just one count. The chain joins TRBV4-3 to TRBJ2-5; a possible D gene is TRBD1 (6 bases). V gave up 3 bases and J gave up 5 bases, with 13 bases separating them. The CDR3 runs 14 residues. Germline values: CDR1 LGHNA, CDR2 YSLEER. This CDR3 is CASSQGTQGETQYF. The CDR3 DNA is TGCGCCAGCAGCCAGGGAACCCAGGGGGAGACCCAGTACTTC.

The chain has TRBV6-5 and TRBJ2-2; a weak D match, TRBD1 (5 bases). In germline, CDR1 is MNHEY, CDR2 SVGAGI. V gave up 3 bases and J gave up 1 base, with 9 bases separating them. CDR3 length: 15 amino acids. DNA of the CDR3: TGTGCCAGCAGTTATAGGGGCCAGAACACCGGGGAGCTGTTTTTT. It specifies CASSYRGQNTGELFF.

The gene calls are TRBV6-6 and TRBJ1-5; tentatively, D is TRBD1 (5 bases). The CDR3 runs 15 residues. CDR1 MNHNY and CDR2 SVGAGI come from the germline V gene (reference sequence). Trimming left V 7 bases short and J 0 bases short, with 13 bases between. DNA of the CDR3: TGTGCCAGCAAAAGCGCGGGACGTAGCAATCAGCCCCAGCATTTT. It yields the protein CASKSAGRSNQPQHF.

The chain recombines TRBV10-3 with TRBJ2-7; tentatively, D is TRBD2 (5 bases). This CDR3 comprises 16 residues. Between the trimmed V and J ends, which lost 3 bases and 7 bases, there was a span of 22 bases. Germline V lookup: CDR1 ENHRY, CDR2 SYGVKD. The chain's CDR3 is CAISDRGWWVLGEQYF. DNA of the CDR3: TGTGCCATCAGTGACCGGGGATGGTGGGTTTTGGGGGAGCAGTACTTC.

The genes are TRBV5-1 and TRBJ1-4; TRBD1 is a possible D gene (6 bases). CDR3 length: 14 amino acids. Trimming removed 4 bases from V and 4 bases from J, with 11 bases in between. CDR1 is SGHRS, CDR2 YFSETQ, per germline. Here the CDR3 DNA reads TGCGCCAGCAGCCCGGACAGTTTTAATGAAAAACTGTTTTTT. As protein: CASSPDSFNEKLFF.

The rearrangement uses TRBV15 and TRBJ1-5; 10 bases agree with TRBD1. Per the germline V gene, CDR1 is LNHNV and CDR2 is YYDKDF (reference sequence). The CDR3 totals 17 residues. After removal of 3 bases from V and 5 bases from J, the junction contained 10 bases not matched to a gene. Written as DNA, the CDR3 is TGTGCCACCAGCAGCCGAACCGGGACAGGGGTTGATCAGCCCCAGCATTTT. Its protein is CATSSRTGTGVDQPQHF.

The chain joins TRBV6-5 to TRBJ1-1; D gene ambiguous. Trimming left V 6 bases short and J 0 bases short, with 14 bases between. The CDR3 has 15 residues. CDR1 MNHEY and CDR2 SVGAGI come from the germline V gene. The CDR3 loop reads CASRPGGRLNTEAFF. The CDR3 bases are TGTGCCAGCAGACCCGGAGGAAGACTGAACACTGAAGCTTTCTTT.

This chain connects TRBV4-1 to TRBJ1-5, with TRBD1 identical over 7 bases. V was clipped by 3 bases and J by 3 bases; unmatched bases: 5. Germline loops: CDR1 MGHRA, CDR2 YSYEKL. The CDR3 loop spans 15 amino acids. In nucleotides, the CDR3 is TGCGCCAGCAGCCACCCCGACAGGGCCAATCAGCCCCAGCATTTT. This encodes CASSHPDRANQPQHF.